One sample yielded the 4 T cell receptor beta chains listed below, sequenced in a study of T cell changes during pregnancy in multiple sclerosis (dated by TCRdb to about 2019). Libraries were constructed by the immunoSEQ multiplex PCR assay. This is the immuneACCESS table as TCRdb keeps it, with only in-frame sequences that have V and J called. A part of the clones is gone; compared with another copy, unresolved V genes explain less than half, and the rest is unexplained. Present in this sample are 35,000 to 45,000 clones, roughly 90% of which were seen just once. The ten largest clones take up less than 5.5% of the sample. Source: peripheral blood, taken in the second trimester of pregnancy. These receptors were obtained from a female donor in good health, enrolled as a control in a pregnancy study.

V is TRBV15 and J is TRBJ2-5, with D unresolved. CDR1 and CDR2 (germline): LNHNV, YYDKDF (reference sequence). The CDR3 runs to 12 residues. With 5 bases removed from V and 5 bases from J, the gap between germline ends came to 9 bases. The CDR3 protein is CATSVSLETQYF. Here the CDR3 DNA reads TGTGCCACCAGCGTAAGCCTGGAGACCCAGTACTTC.

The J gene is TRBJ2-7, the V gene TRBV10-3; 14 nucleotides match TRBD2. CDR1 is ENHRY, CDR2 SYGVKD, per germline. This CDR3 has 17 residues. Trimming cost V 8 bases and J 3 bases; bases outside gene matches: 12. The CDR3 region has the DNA TGTGCCATCCGCGGACTAGCGGGGGGCCCCCAGAGCTACGAGCAGTACTTC. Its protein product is CAIRGLAGGPQSYEQYF.

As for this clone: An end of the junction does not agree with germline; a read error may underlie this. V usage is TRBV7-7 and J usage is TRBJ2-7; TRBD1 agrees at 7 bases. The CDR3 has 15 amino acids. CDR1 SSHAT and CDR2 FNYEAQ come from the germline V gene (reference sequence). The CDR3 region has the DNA TGTGCTAGCAGCTTAGGCAGGGGGAGCTCCTACGAGCAGTACTTC. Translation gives CASSLGRGSSYEQYF.

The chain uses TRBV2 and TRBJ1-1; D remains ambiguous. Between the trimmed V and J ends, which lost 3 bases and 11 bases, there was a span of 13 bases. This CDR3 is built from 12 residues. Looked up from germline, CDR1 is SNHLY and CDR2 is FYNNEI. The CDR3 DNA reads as TGTGCCAGCAGTGATGAGGGCCAGGTGGCTTTCTTT. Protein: CASSDEGQVAFF.